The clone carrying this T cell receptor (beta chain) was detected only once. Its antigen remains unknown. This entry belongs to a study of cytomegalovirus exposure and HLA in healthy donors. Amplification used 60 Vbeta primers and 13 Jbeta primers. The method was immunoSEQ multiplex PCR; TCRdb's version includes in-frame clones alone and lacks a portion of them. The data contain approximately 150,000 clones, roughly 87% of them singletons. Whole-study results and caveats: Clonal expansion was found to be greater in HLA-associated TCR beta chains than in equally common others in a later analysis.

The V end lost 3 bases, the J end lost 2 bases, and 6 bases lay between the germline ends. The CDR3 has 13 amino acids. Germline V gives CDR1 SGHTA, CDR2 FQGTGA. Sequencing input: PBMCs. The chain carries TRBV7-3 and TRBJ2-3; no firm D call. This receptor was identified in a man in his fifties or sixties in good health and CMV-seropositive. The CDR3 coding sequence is TGTGCCAGCAGCTTCGTGTCCACAGATACGCAGTATTTT. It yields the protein CASSFVSTDTQYF.